This TCR beta chain was profiled in a study of human T cells and chemical hapten exposure. Study at large: TCR yields per sample varied mostly from small pooled library volume differences.

CDR1 and CDR2 from the germline V gene are MNHEY and SMNVEV (reference sequence). CDR3 length: 14 amino acids. Trimming took off 2 bases at V and 7 bases at J, with 15 bases between the two ends. As the library was built, unique molecular identifiers were attached to individual cDNA molecules. Methods used by the authors: Sample-level TCR yields exhibited a median of approximately 96,000, with a range of about 23,224 to 700,000. TCRdb re-derived calls from the RACE reads in MiXCR, one entry per CDR3 protein. Here the V and J calls rest on TCRdb's processing, not on the authors' analysis. The data contain some 120,000 distinct CDR3 sequences, approximately 9.5% of them singletons. Time point: healthy volunteer bleed at 2 weeks. Whole blood that had not been fractionated was the source of extracted total RNA. This clonotype turned up a few times. The antigen remains unidentified. Study-level results: TCRs at high frequency, those above 1 in 1000, did not change with DPC sensitization.

Sequencing used whole blood. The gene calls are TRBV27 and TRBJ2-7, with D tentatively TRBD1 or TRBD2 (5 bases each). The sequence was collected from a male donor in good health. Some clones in this sample may be carry-over from other donors' samples. In DNA, the CDR3 is TGTGCCAGCAGTTTACGAGTAGGGGCGGGTGAGCAGTACTTC. It codes for CASSLRVGAGEQYF.